This T cell receptor beta chain was captured in a study of blood T cell repertoires in COVID-19. Study information: Specimens from acute and convalescent COVID-19 originated in the United States, Italy and Spain.

The authors' processing: Reference gene primer amplification gave nucleated cell count estimates. Clones were sequenced by immunoSEQ multiplex PCR, and TCRdb holds only the in-frame ones, with some missing. That table gives V, J and clone size, and the DNA gave D and trimming. The sample records around 83,000 clones, about 89% being singletons. CDR3 length: 13 amino acids. The V gene lost 3 bases and the J gene lost 3 bases, with 7 bases spanning the gap. Germline values: CDR1 KGHSH, CDR2 LQKENI. The receptor was isolated from a man aged 70-80 years with active or convalescent COVID-19. Sequencing was carried out using peripheral blood. V gene TRBV18 combines with J gene TRBJ2-3; tentative D call: TRBD2 (5 bases). The CDR3 loop is CASSPGVTDTQYF. DNA for the CDR3: TGTGCCAGCTCACCGGGAGTGACAGATACGCAGTATTTT.